The entry below gives a single T cell receptor (beta chain) sequence along with its context. Antigen: not known. V was trimmed by 6 bases and J by 9 bases, leaving 21 bases between them. The CDR3 extends over 14 amino acids. CDR1 MNHEY and CDR2 SVGAGI come from the germline V gene. The sample is drawn from a study of CD8+ T cells in alopecia areata. The overall study: Severity of treated patients was scored by affected scalp percentage.

Once RNA had been extracted, it was reverse transcribed into cDNA to act as the sequencing template. Sequencing was performed with immunoSEQ multiplex PCR; in TCRdb, only in-frame clones are kept and a portion is missing. The profile covers about 42,000 clones, with about three fifths appearing a single time and about a fifth taken by the ten largest. Study-wide findings and caveats: Across lesional scalp, and particularly alopecia totalis/universalis, clonality surpassed that of normal scalp.

Treatment given: oral pan-JAK inhibitor, 5-10 mg twice daily. Sampling of alopecia areata patients yielded lesional scalp punch biopsies as well as peripheral blood. Sorted out of PBMCs were CD4+ T cells and CD8+ T cells. The sequence came from a human donor with alopecia areata. V and J are TRBV6-5 and TRBJ2-7; TRBD1 might be the D (6 bases). The input for sequencing was CD8+ T cells sorted from blood, taken at week 4, from a patient treated with tofacitinib. The CDR3 loop is CASSPDRNLRVQYF. The CDR3 DNA sequence: TGTGCCAGCAGCCCCGACAGGAACCTACGAGTGCAGTACTTC.